The following is a T cell receptor beta chain sequence with its context. The CDR3 totals 15 residues. V was clipped by 6 bases and J by 0 bases; unmatched bases: 1. In germline, CDR1 is SGHTA, CDR2 FQGNSA. These data are taken from a study of blood T cell repertoires in COVID-19. For the study at large: From the United States, Italy and Spain came samples of acute and convalescent COVID-19. From T cells, B-cell-depleted T cells, or PBMCs came the material, which was cDNA or gDNA.

Produced via immunoSEQ multiplex PCR; TCRdb's table is partial and in-frame only. The profile covers about 80,000 clones, with approximately 90% appearing a single time and 6% to 7.5% taken by the ten largest. The sequence was obtained from an elderly woman with acute or convalescent COVID-19. V and J are TRBV7-2 and TRBJ2-1, with TRBD2 matching 11 bases. Sequencing was done on a sample of peripheral blood. The DNA for the CDR3 is TGTGCCAGCAGTACTAGCGGGAGCTCCTACAATGAGCAGTTCTTC. The encoded protein is CASSTSGSSYNEQFF.